The 31 T cell receptor beta chains below come from one sample, sequenced in a study of CXCR3-negative and CXCR3-positive naive CD8 T cells (dated by TCRdb to the late 2010s). The instrument given in TCRdb is NextSeq 550. The Human TCR Profiling Kit (MiLaboratory) was used to make UMI-labeled 5' RACE TRB cDNA libraries. TCRdb reprocessed the reads and provides one entry for every CDR3 protein sequence; no DNA is given. This specimen's table enumerates about 28,000 distinct CDR3 sequences. The ten largest clones add up to roughly a tenth of the sample. The sequenced sample was memory CD8+ T cells from blood. The cell subset or site label on this specimen signifies: conventional CD8+ memory T cells (TMEM), sorted as controls. These receptor sequences come from a human donor in good health. Some clones in this sample may be carry-over from other donors' samples.

V and J are TRBV12-3 or TRBV12-4 and TRBJ2-7; TCRdb selects TRBD2, and the lack of DNA leaves this call unchecked. This CDR3 is built from 15 residues. CDR3 loop: CASSRGGAPSYEQYF.

The chain carries TRBV4-2 and TRBJ1-1; TCRdb reports TRBD1, a call that lacks DNA to check it against. The CDR3 extends over 14 amino acids. Germline V CDR1 and CDR2: LGHNA, YNFKEQ. The CDR3 is CASITGQGKGEAFF.

The chain combines TRBV12-3 or TRBV12-4 with TRBJ1-1. The CDR3 sequence is 12 residues long. The CDR3 sequence is CASSLSLTEAFF.

This sequence joins TRBV19 and TRBJ2-7; the TCRdb D gene call, TRBD2, has no DNA to confirm it. CDR3 length: 16 residues. Germline CDR1 and CDR2: LNHDA and SQIVND (reference sequence). CDR3 sequence reads: CASSILREGDPDEQYF.

The chain joins TRBV5-1 to TRBJ1-1; TCRdb indicates TRBD1, and absent DNA this call remains unverified. This CDR3 contains 16 residues. Germline lookup yields CDR1 SGHRS and CDR2 YFSETQ. The CDR3 sequence is CASRPIGTGVNTEAFF.

The chain recombines TRBV3-1 with TRBJ2-7; TCRdb calls TRBD1, which cannot be checked without DNA. The CDR3 extends over 14 amino acids. CDR1 is LGHDT and CDR2 is YNNKEL in the germline V gene (reference sequence). This CDR3 reads CASSQAGHLTEQYF.

This clonotype is identified as medium-sized from frequency. The V and J genes are TRBV12-5 and TRBJ2-7; absent DNA, TCRdb's TRBD2 call cannot be checked. Germline values: CDR1 LGHNT, CDR2 FRNRAP. The length of the CDR3 is 12 residues. The CDR3 region is CASGLAGNEQYF.

The chain joins TRBV7-6 to TRBJ2-7; TCRdb designates TRBD1, a call that cannot be tested without DNA. The CDR3 covers 14 residues. CDR1 and CDR2 (germline): SGHVS, FNYEAQ. The CDR3 loop reads CASSFLTGSVEQYF.

The chain carries TRBV28 and TRBJ2-7; lacking DNA, the TRBD2 call made by TCRdb goes unchecked. This CDR3 contains 14 residues. The V gene's germline CDR1 is MDHEN and CDR2 SYDVKM. The CDR3 spells CASSLEGVGYEQYF.

This sequence joins TRBV7-3 and TRBJ1-6. From germline, CDR1 is SGHTA and CDR2 FQGTGA. The CDR3 length is 13 residues. CDR3 protein: CASSFDVGSPLHF. Full variable domain (rest looked up from reference TRBV7-3 and TRBJ1-6): GAGVSQTPSNKVTEKGKYVELRCDPISGHTALYWYRQSLGQGPEFLIYFQGTGAADDSGLPNDRFFAVRPEGSVSTLKIQRTERGDSAVYLCASSFDVGSPLHFGNGTRLTVT.

This chain connects TRBV5-6 to TRBJ2-7. CDR3 length equals 13 residues. Germline V gives CDR1 SGHDT, CDR2 YYEEEE. CDR3 sequence reads: CASSLDRSYEQYF.

This chain uses TRBV11-3 with TRBJ2-7; TCRdb designates TRBD1, a call that cannot be tested without DNA. This CDR3 has 13 residues. CDR1 and CDR2 from the germline V gene are SGHNT and YENEEA. CDR3 sequence: CASSPRDTYEQYF. Filled out from reference TRBV11-3 and TRBJ2-7, the complete variable domain reads EAGVVQSPRYKIIEKKQPVAFWCNPISGHNTLYWYLQNLGQGPELLIRYENEEAVDDSQLPKDRFSAERLKGVDSTLKIQPAELGDSAVYLCASSPRDTYEQYFGPGTRLTVT.

This chain joins TRBV7-6 and TRBJ2-1. CDR3 length equals 13 residues. Per the germline V gene, CDR1 is SGHVS and CDR2 is FNYEAQ. CDR3 sequence: CASSLAPYNEQFF.

The V gene is TRBV4-2, the J gene TRBJ2-1; TCRdb's D call, TRBD1, is unchecked because there is no DNA. Looked up from germline, CDR1 is LGHNA and CDR2 is YNFKEQ. CDR3 length: 16 residues. CDR3 amino acids: CASSQAAGDAHMEQFF.

The chain uses TRBV7-9 and TRBJ2-7; the D gene TCRdb calls, TRBD1, cannot be checked with no DNA. Germline CDR1 and CDR2: SEHNR and FQNEAQ (reference sequence). The CDR3 totals 12 residues. This CDR3 reads CAAGDISYEQYF.

V gene TRBV2 combines with J gene TRBJ2-2; TCRdb's assignment of TRBD1 cannot be checked, as there is no DNA. There are 13 residues in the CDR3. Germline V gives CDR1 SNHLY, CDR2 FYNNEI. The chain's CDR3 is CASRGQNTGELFF.

V is TRBV15 and J is TRBJ2-7. The CDR3 consists of 15 residues. Per the germline V gene, CDR1 is LNHNV and CDR2 is YYDKDF (reference sequence). CDR3 protein: CATSRDRGGFYEQYF. The full variable domain, with the rest looked up from reference TRBV15 and TRBJ2-7, is DAMVIQNPRYQVTQFGKPVTLSCSQTLNHNVMYWYQQKSSQAPKLLFHYYDKDFNNEADTPDNFQSRRPNTSFCFLDIRSPGLGDTAMYLCATSRDRGGFYEQYFGPGTRLTVT.

The gene calls are TRBV20-1 and TRBJ2-7. The germline V gene encodes CDR1 DFQATT and CDR2 SNEGSKA (reference sequence). The CDR3 is 12 residues long. The CDR3 region is CSARETEYEQYF.

V and J are TRBV28 and TRBJ2-7; no DNA is available, so the TRBD1 call from TCRdb remains unchecked. Per germline, CDR1 MDHEN and CDR2 SYDVKM. The CDR3 is 14 residues long. The CDR3 here is CASNTETGGYEQYF.

The chain carries TRBV7-9 and TRBJ2-1; the D call of TRBD2 rests on TCRdb alone, since no DNA is present to check it. The CDR3 loop spans 16 amino acids. Germline loops: CDR1 SEHNR, CDR2 FQNEAQ (reference sequence). The CDR3 loop is CASLTSGLAGGYEQFF.

The chain is built from TRBV11-2 and TRBJ2-3; TCRdb selects TRBD2, and the lack of DNA leaves this call unchecked. CDR3 length equals 16 residues. From germline, CDR1 is SGHAT and CDR2 FQNNGV. This CDR3 is CASSSQRAVGENTQYF.

V gene TRBV4-1 combines with J gene TRBJ2-1. Germline loops: CDR1 MGHRA, CDR2 YSYEKL. There are 12 residues in the CDR3. This CDR3 reads CASSQLYNEQFF.

This chain connects TRBV7-8 to TRBJ2-3; checking the TCRdb D call of TRBD1 is not possible without DNA. The germline gives CDR1 SGHVS, CDR2 FQNEAQ. The CDR3 has 17 amino acids. CDR3 amino acids: CASSLVRAGPSTDTQYF.

V gene TRBV20-1 combines with J gene TRBJ2-7; TCRdb calls TRBD1, which cannot be checked without DNA. The CDR3 sequence is 16 residues long. CDR1 is DFQATT, CDR2 SNEGSKA, per germline (reference sequence). Here the CDR3 reads CSARDSQGRFSYEQYF.

The V gene is TRBV7-3, the J gene TRBJ2-3; TCRdb names TRBD2, which stays unverified in the absence of DNA. This CDR3 comprises 17 residues. CDR1 and CDR2 (germline): SGHTA, FQGTGA. The chain's CDR3 is CASSLIGVAGSADTQYF.

This chain connects TRBV20-1 to TRBJ2-3; TCRdb selects TRBD2, and the lack of DNA leaves this call unchecked. Germline values: CDR1 DFQATT, CDR2 SNEGSKA (reference sequence). CDR3 size: 15 residues. This CDR3 reads CSARSSGGPLDTQYF.

The chain combines TRBV7-9 with TRBJ1-3. This CDR3 comprises 14 residues. CDR1 is SEHNR, CDR2 FQNEAQ, per germline (reference sequence). CDR3 sequence: CASSPFDAGNTIYF.

V is TRBV9 and J is TRBJ1-1. The CDR3 consists of 13 residues. The V gene's germline CDR1 is SGDLS and CDR2 YYNGEE. This chain's CDR3 is CASSTPLNTEAFF. Combining the CDR3 with reference TRBV9 and TRBJ1-1 gives the whole variable domain DSGVTQTPKHLITATGQRVTLRCSPRSGDLSVYWYQQSLDQGLQFLIQYYNGEERAKGNILERFSAQQFPDLHSELNLSSLELGDSALYFCASSTPLNTEAFFGQGTRLTVV.

V is TRBV18 and J is TRBJ1-2. The CDR3 extends over 14 amino acids. Germline lookup yields CDR1 KGHSH and CDR2 LQKENI. This CDR3 is CASIATDSNYGYTF.

This chain joins TRBV29-1 and TRBJ2-7; TCRdb's D call, TRBD1, is unchecked because there is no DNA. CDR3 size: 12 residues. Per the germline V gene, CDR1 is SQVTM and CDR2 is ANQGSEA. The CDR3 sequence: CSVGTESYEQYF.

This chain joins TRBV12-3 or TRBV12-4 and TRBJ2-1; TCRdb names TRBD2, which stays unverified in the absence of DNA. The CDR3 spans 14 residues. This CDR3 reads CASSLGGGWSEQFF.